This T cell receptor beta chain originates from a study of CD8 T cells in Susac syndrome. The V end lost 1 base, the J end lost 3 bases, and 12 bases lay between the germline ends. The V gene's germline CDR1 is DFQATT and CDR2 SNEGSKA (reference sequence). The CDR3 consists of 14 residues. Reverse transcription of about 0.45 to 1 ug RNA was performed with random hexamers. An immunoSEQ multiplex PCR generated amplified TCR beta CDR3 products spanning 54 Vbeta and 13 Jbeta. MiXCR, run by TCRdb on the immunoSEQ multiplex PCR reads, gives a single entry per CDR3 protein. The sample consists of 160,000 or so distinct CDR3 sequences, roughly 94% of them appearing once.

Sequenced material: CD4+ T cells from PBMCs. The chain carries TRBV20-1 and TRBJ1-1, with a tentative D call TRBD1 (6 bases). The clonotype was recovered from a human donor with Susac syndrome. CDR3 nucleotides: TGCAGTGCTAGAGGGGGGGCTCAGGACACTGAAGCTTTCTTT. This encodes CSARGGAQDTEAFF.